This T cell receptor beta chain is drawn from a study of vaccination and CD4 T cells after COVID-19. Looking at the study overall: Convalescents were six males and four females, two of them Hispanic. In culture, cells were exposed to overlapping spike peptides from SARS-CoV-2, HCoV-NL63, HCoV-OC43 and HCoV-229E.

The sample holds a few counts of this clonotype. Its antigen is as yet unknown. Sequenced with the Oncomine TCR Beta short-read assay was DNA taken from cultured CD4+ T cells. Researchers extracted genomic DNA from CD4+ T cells that had been cultured. TCRdb independently ran MiXCR on the PCR reads; one entry per CDR3 protein. This table holds thousands of distinct CDR3 sequences, around 50% found once. Sample treatment: roughly ten-day PBMC culture with coronavirus spike peptide pools or control peptides (ViraFEST assay). Expanded clonotypes were found by TCR sequencing after peptide-pool stimulation (ViraFEST). The sequence came from a human donor who had recovered from COVID-19. Specimen: CD4+ T cells from blood, cultured in vitro.

The CDR3 here is CASSNIASNYGYTF. The CDR3 DNA follows: TGTGCCAGCTCCAACATCGCTTCTAACTATGGCTACACCTTC. The chain is built from TRBV7-9 and TRBJ1-2; unclear D gene. The germline V gene has CDR1 SEHNR and CDR2 FQNEAQ (reference sequence). The CDR3 has 14 amino acids. The ends were cut back, 8 bases at V and 0 bases at J, with 13 bases in the middle.